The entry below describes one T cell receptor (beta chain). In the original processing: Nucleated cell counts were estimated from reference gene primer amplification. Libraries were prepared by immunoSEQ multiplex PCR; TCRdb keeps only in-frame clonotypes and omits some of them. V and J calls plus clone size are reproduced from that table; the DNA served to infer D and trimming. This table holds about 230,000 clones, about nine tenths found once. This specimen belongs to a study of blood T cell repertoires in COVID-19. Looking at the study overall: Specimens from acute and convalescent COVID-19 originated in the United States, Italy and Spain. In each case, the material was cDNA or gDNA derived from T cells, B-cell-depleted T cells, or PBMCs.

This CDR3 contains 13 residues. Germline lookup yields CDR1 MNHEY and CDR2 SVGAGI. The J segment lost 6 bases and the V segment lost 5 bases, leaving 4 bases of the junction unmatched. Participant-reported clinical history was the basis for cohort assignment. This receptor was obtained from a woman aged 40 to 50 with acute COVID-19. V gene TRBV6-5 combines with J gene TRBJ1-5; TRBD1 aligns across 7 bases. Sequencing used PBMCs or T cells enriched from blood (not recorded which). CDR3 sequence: CASSRQGSQPQHF. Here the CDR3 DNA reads TGTGCCAGCAGTCGACAGGGTAGTCAGCCCCAGCATTTT.